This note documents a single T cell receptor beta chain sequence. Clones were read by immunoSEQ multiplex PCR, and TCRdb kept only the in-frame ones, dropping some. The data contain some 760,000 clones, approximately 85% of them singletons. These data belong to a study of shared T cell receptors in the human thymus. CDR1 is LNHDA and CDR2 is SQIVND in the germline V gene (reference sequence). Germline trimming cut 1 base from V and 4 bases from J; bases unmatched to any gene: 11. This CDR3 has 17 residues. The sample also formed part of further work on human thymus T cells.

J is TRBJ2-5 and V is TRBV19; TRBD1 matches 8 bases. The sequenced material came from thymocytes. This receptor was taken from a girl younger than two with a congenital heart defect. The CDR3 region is CASSIVDDRGLGETQYF. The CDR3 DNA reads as TGTGCCAGTAGTATAGTCGACGACAGGGGACTTGGAGAGACCCAGTACTTC.